Following are 19 T cell receptor beta chains from one sample sequenced in a study of metastatic and nonmetastatic thyroid tumors. TCRdb reanalyzed the PCR reads with MiXCR. The profile shows 30,000 to 40,000 clones, over 12% of them singletons. Nobody among the patients had been given any treatment before thyroid surgery. The sequenced material came from blood. The receptors originated from a male donor with papillary thyroid cancer or a benign thyroid nodule (not recorded which). Some clones in this sample may be carry-over from other donors' samples.

By sample fraction, this clone is large (0.1 to 1%). The chain joins TRBV6-1 to TRBJ2-5, with 8 bases aligning to TRBD1. The V gene end was trimmed by 2 bases and the J gene end by 3 bases; junction bases not matched to a gene: 2. The CDR3 runs 14 residues. The germline gives CDR1 MNHNS, CDR2 SASEGT. CDR3 residues: CASSERGQEETQYF. The CDR3 nucleotides read TGTGCCAGCAGTGAAAGGGGACAGGAAGAGACCCAGTACTTC.

This clone was seen only a few times. The V gene is TRBV5-4, the J gene TRBJ1-6; 7 bases are a match to TRBD1. The CDR3 loop spans 16 amino acids. From germline, CDR1 is SGHNT and CDR2 YYREEE (reference sequence). With 4 bases clipped from V and 0 bases from J, the junction kept 4 bases outside the gene matches. The CDR3 sequence: CASSMDRSSYNSPLHF. The CDR3 bases are TGTGCCAGCAGCATGGACAGGAGCTCCTATAATTCACCCCTCCACTTT.

This clone occurred many times. Distinct nucleotide sequences in the sample also encode this CDR3. The CDR3 DNA follows: TGTGCCAGCAGGGCACCGAGTGGGAGGGCCTCGAACACCGGGGAGCTGTTTTTT. Protein: CASRAPSGRASNTGELFF. The V call is TRBV6-5, the J call TRBJ2-2; 7 nucleotides align to TRBD2. Per the germline V gene, CDR1 is MNHEY and CDR2 is SVGAGI. V lost 6 bases to trimming and J lost 0 bases; unmatched junction nucleotides: 13. The CDR3 loop spans 18 amino acids.

This clone was detected ten times or more. V usage is TRBV28 and J usage is TRBJ2-1; D is undetermined. Between the trimmed V and J ends, which lost 3 bases and 6 bases, there was a span of 6 bases. The CDR3 consists of 12 residues. Germline CDR1 is MDHEN and CDR2 is SYDVKM. The CDR3, as DNA: TGTGCCAGCAGTTTTTGGGGCAATGAGCAGTTCTTC. It yields the protein CASSFWGNEQFF.

This clone was counted ten times or more. The genes are TRBV4-3 and TRBJ1-1; TRBD1 might be the D (6 bases). This CDR3 comprises 16 residues. From germline, CDR1 is LGHNA and CDR2 YSLEER. V dropped 0 bases and J dropped 4 bases, with 15 bases sitting between them. In nucleotides, the CDR3 is TGCGCCAGCAGCCAAGATCGGAACAGGGAGGGCACTGAAGCTTTCTTT. It specifies CASSQDRNREGTEAFF.

This chain connects TRBV11-2 to TRBJ2-1; no clear D. V gave up 5 bases and J gave up 8 bases, with 10 bases separating them. The CDR3 has 12 amino acids. In germline, CDR1 is SGHAT, CDR2 FQNNGV. CDR3 nucleotide sequence: TGTGCCAGCAGCACATCTCTCGATGAGCAGTTCTTC. As protein: CASSTSLDEQFF.

The CDR3 loop is CSAKSYRVYYEQYF. DNA for the CDR3: TGCAGTGCTAAATCTTACAGGGTGTACTACGAGCAGTACTTC. The genes are TRBV20-1 and TRBJ2-7; D might be TRBD1 (6 bases). V lost 4 bases to trimming and J lost 3 bases, with 16 bases between them. CDR3 size: 14 residues. Germline lookup yields CDR1 DFQATT and CDR2 SNEGSKA (reference sequence).

This clone showed up many times. CDR3 loop: CASSQGATEGEPQHF. Written as DNA, the CDR3 is TGCGCCAGCAGCCAAGGGGCGACTGAGGGTGAGCCCCAGCATTTT. The J gene is TRBJ1-5, the V gene TRBV4-1; unclear D gene. The length of the CDR3 is 15 residues. Germline CDR1 and CDR2: MGHRA and YSYEKL. Trimming took off 1 base at V and 8 bases at J, with 15 bases between the two ends.

This clone was seen repeatedly, ten times or more. This chain connects TRBV29-1 to TRBJ2-5; 9 positions match TRBD1. J lost 0 bases, V lost 4 bases, and 6 bases had no gene match. The CDR3 loop spans 15 amino acids. Germline V lookup: CDR1 SQVTM, CDR2 ANQGSEA. CDR3 loop: CSVAGQGTYQETQYF. CDR3 bases: TGCAGCGTTGCAGGACAGGGGACGTACCAAGAGACCCAGTACTTC. Full variable domain (remainder filled in from reference TRBV29-1 and TRBJ2-5): SAVISQKPSRDICQRGTSLTIQCQVDSQVTMMFWYRQQPGQSLTLIATANQGSEATYESGFVIDKFPISRPNLTFSTLTVSNMSPEDSSIYLCSVAGQGTYQETQYFGPGTRLLVL.

This clone was picked up a small number of times. The V gene is TRBV6-1, the J gene TRBJ1-6; D gene ambiguous. Germline loops: CDR1 MNHNS, CDR2 SASEGT. CDR3 length: 13 amino acids. Trimming took 2 bases from V and 10 from J, leaving 9 bases between them. The CDR3, as DNA: TGTGCCAGCAGTGAAAGGGTCCTGTCACCCCTCCACTTT. This sequence encodes CASSERVLSPLHF.

This clone was counted at least ten times. J is TRBJ1-1 and V is TRBV10-3; D uncertain. Germline CDR1 and CDR2: ENHRY and SYGVKD. This CDR3 comprises 14 residues. Deletions cut 4 bases from V and 3 bases from J, with 12 bases between. DNA of the CDR3: TGTGCCATCAGTGCTAGGGAGGTGGACACTGAAGCTTTCTTT. It specifies CAISAREVDTEAFF.

This clone was seen many times. The J gene is TRBJ1-1, the V gene TRBV19, with TRBD1 matching 7 bases. Trimming took 5 bases from V and 5 from J; bases not matched to a gene: 23. CDR3 length equals 19 residues. Germline loops: CDR1 LNHDA, CDR2 SQIVND (reference sequence). CDR3 DNA sequence: TGTGCCAGTAGTCTCTCCCCGCGCCCACAGGGGTGGAGGGGGACTGAAGCTTTCTTT. It specifies CASSLSPRPQGWRGTEAFF.

The CDR3 reads CASSLRQLLYNSPLHF. In DNA form, the CDR3 reads TGTGCCAGCAGTTTAAGACAGCTCCTCTATAATTCACCCCTCCACTTT. The J gene is TRBJ1-6, the V gene TRBV6-5; D possibly corresponds to TRBD1 (5 bases). Germline V gene lookup returns CDR1 MNHEY and CDR2 SVGAGI. Deletions cut 4 bases from V and 3 bases from J, with 13 bases between. The CDR3 sequence is 16 residues long.

This clone was seen repeatedly, ten times or more. This chain joins TRBV9 and TRBJ2-1, with D hard to call. The V end was cut by 3 bases, the J end by 0 bases, with 10 bases between. CDR3 size: 15 residues. Germline V gene data show CDR1 as SGDLS and CDR2 as YYNGEE. Here the CDR3 DNA reads TGTGCCAGCAGCGCTAGTGGTAGCTCCTACAATGAGCAGTTCTTC. Its translation is CASSASGSSYNEQFF.

Many counts were recorded for this clone. This rearrangement joins TRBV12-3 or TRBV12-4 to TRBJ2-3, with D perhaps matching TRBD2 (5 bases). V dropped 5 bases and J dropped 7 bases, with 22 bases sitting between them. This CDR3 contains 16 residues. CDR3 DNA sequence: TGTGCCAGCAGTCGTCAGACGGGTGGGAGTTTAAATACGCAGTATTTT. It yields the protein CASSRQTGGSLNTQYF.

This sequence joins TRBV20-1 and TRBJ2-7, with a weak D call TRBD2 (5 bases). The germline V gene has CDR1 DFQATT and CDR2 SNEGSKA (reference sequence). This CDR3 has 13 amino acids. Trimming removed 5 bases at V and 3 bases at J, with 14 bases between. The CDR3 reads CSAVTTRFYEQYF. CDR3 nucleotides: TGCAGTGCTGTGACTACGCGCTTCTACGAGCAGTACTTC.

This clone appeared many times. The chain employs TRBV11-2 and TRBJ2-7, with D perhaps given as TRBD1 or TRBD2 (5 bases each). This CDR3 has 15 residues. Germline CDR1 reads SGHAT; CDR2 reads FQNNGV. V dropped 4 bases and J dropped 5 bases, with 18 bases sitting between them. The CDR3 DNA is TGTGCCAGCAGCTCCCCAACGCCATGGGACGACGAGCAGTACTTC. Translation gives CASSSPTPWDDEQYF.

This clone was seen ten or more times. The chain is built from TRBV13 and TRBJ2-7; 7 bases map to TRBD2. Germline V gene lookup returns CDR1 PRHDT and CDR2 FYEKMQ (reference sequence). The V and J ends lost 0 bases and 7 bases, in that order; junction bases with no gene match: 6. The CDR3 is made up of 14 amino acids. Written as DNA, the CDR3 is TGTGCCAGCAGCTTAGGTGGGAGGGTGGGGGAGCAGTACTTC. Translation gives CASSLGGRVGEQYF.

This clone was seen more than once but under ten times. The conserved phenylalanine or tryptophan normally closing the CDR3 is absent here, so this likely arose from a read error. The chain links TRBV30 to TRBJ2-6; no clear D gene. In germline, CDR1 is GTSNPN, CDR2 SVGIG (reference sequence). This CDR3 comprises 14 residues. V dropped 8 bases and J dropped 8 bases, with 19 bases sitting between them. The CDR3 loop is CAGMGLTRSNVLTL. CDR3 sequence (DNA): TGTGCCGGGATGGGGTTAACGCGGTCCAACGTCCTGACTTTG.